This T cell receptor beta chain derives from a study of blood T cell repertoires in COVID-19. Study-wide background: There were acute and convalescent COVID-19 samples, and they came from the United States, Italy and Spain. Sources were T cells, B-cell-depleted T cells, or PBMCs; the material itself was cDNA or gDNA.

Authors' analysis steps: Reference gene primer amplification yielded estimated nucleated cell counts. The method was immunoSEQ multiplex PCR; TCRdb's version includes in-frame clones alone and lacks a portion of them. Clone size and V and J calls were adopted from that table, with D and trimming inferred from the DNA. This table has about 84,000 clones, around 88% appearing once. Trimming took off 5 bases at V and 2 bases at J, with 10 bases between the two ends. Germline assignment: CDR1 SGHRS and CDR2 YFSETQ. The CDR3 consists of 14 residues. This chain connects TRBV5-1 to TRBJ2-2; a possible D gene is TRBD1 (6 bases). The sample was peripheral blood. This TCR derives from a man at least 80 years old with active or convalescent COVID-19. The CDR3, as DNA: TGCGCCAGCAGTGTACAGGGAAACACCGGGGAGCTGTTTTTT. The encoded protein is CASSVQGNTGELFF. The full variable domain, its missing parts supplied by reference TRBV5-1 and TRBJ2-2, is KAGVTQTPRYLIKTRGQQVTLSCSPISGHRSVSWYQQTPGQGLQFLFEYFSETQRNKGNFPGRFSGRQFSNSRSEMNVSTLELGDSALYLCASSVQGNTGELFFGEGSRLTVL.